This passage covers 15 T cell receptor beta chains from one sample sequenced in a study of blood T cell repertoires in COVID-19. TCRdb's copy holds only in-frame clones and misses some; the assay was immunoSEQ multiplex PCR. The table lists tens of thousands of clones, 80% of them singletons. Sequences were obtained from peripheral blood. These receptors were taken from a human donor in a cohort sampled during active COVID-19.

The chain links TRBV3-1 (or the pseudogene TRBV3-2) to TRBJ2-7, with 8 bases lining up with TRBD2. Germline V CDR1 and CDR2: LGHDT, YNNKEL (reference sequence). V gave up 7 bases and J gave up 6 bases; unmatched junction bases: 14. There are 15 residues in the CDR3. The CDR3 coding sequence is TGTGCCAGCACCCCCTCGGTAGCGGGACCCGTCGAGCAGTACGTC. Amino acids: CASTPSVAGPVEQYV.

The chain combines TRBV9 with TRBJ2-3; TRBD1 might be the D (6 bases). Trimming removed 0 bases from V and 7 bases from J, with 12 bases in between. CDR1 SGDLS and CDR2 YYNGEE come from the germline V gene. The CDR3 sequence is 14 residues long. The CDR3 reads CASSVGRGSNTQYF. CDR3 bases: TGTGCCAGCAGCGTAGGCAGGGGATCGAATACGCAGTATTTT.

DNA of the CDR3: TGTGCCAGCAGTCGTAAGGACAGAGGCAACTATGGCTACACCTTC. It yields the protein CASSRKDRGNYGYTF. This rearrangement joins TRBV6-5 to TRBJ1-2, with D perhaps matching TRBD1 (6 bases). Trimming pared 5 bases from V and 2 bases from J, leaving 15 bases between. Germline lookup yields CDR1 MNHEY and CDR2 SVGAGI. The CDR3 contains 15 residues.

The chain carries TRBV6-5 and TRBJ1-2, with 7 bases matching TRBD1. This CDR3 spans 15 amino acids. CDR1 is MNHEY, CDR2 SVGAGI, per germline. J gave up 7 bases and V 2 bases, and 10 bases lay outside the gene matches. CDR3 sequence reads: CASSYTGTAARGYTF. The CDR3 bases are TGTGCCAGCAGTTACACGGGGACAGCGGCACGTGGCTACACCTTC.

The J gene is TRBJ2-3, the V gene TRBV7-6, with 11 bases fitting TRBD1. The CDR3 is 17 amino acids. The V segment lost 5 bases and the J segment 2 bases; nucleotides outside the gene matches: 9. CDR1 and CDR2 (germline): SGHVS, FNYEAQ. The CDR3 loop is CASSPRTGGFVTDTQYF. CDR3 coding DNA: TGTGCCAGCAGCCCCCGGACAGGGGGCTTTGTCACAGATACGCAGTATTTT.

The chain carries TRBV5-5 and TRBJ2-7, with 11 positions matching TRBD1. This CDR3 has 14 amino acids. Germline lookup yields CDR1 SGHKS and CDR2 YYEKEE (reference sequence). J was trimmed by 7 bases and V by 4 bases; bases with no gene match: 7. The CDR3 protein is CASSPGTGGREQYF. The DNA for the CDR3 is TGTGCCAGCAGCCCCGGGACAGGGGGTAGGGAGCAGTACTTC.

The J gene is TRBJ2-3, the V gene TRBV19; 7 bases map to TRBD2. CDR1 and CDR2 from the germline V gene are LNHDA and SQIVND (reference sequence). With 2 bases clipped from V and 3 bases from J, the junction kept 8 bases outside the gene matches. The length of the CDR3 is 16 residues. CDR3 coding DNA: TGTGCCAGTAGTATAAGCGGGACTATTCTTACAGATACGCAGTATTTT. Its translation is CASSISGTILTDTQYF.

This clone was counted between two and nine times. In DNA form, the CDR3 reads TGTGCCACTGCTTGGAATCTAGCGGGGGGGCCCTACAATGAGCAGTTCTTC. Translation: CATAWNLAGGPYNEQFF. The rearrangement uses TRBV19 and TRBJ2-1, with 12 bases matching TRBD2. Per the germline V gene, CDR1 is LNHDA and CDR2 is SQIVND (reference sequence). The V and J ends lost 10 bases and 2 bases, in that order; junction bases with no gene match: 12. This CDR3 contains 17 residues.

The gene calls are TRBV5-1 and TRBJ2-5; D gene ambiguous. The CDR3 is 13 residues long. The V gene's germline CDR1 is SGHRS and CDR2 YFSETQ. V was cut by 1 base and J by 2 bases, with 6 bases left in between. The CDR3 nucleotides read TGCGCCAGCAGCTTGTTCGGTCAAGAGACCCAGTACTTC. It yields the protein CASSLFGQETQYF.

A single count supports this clone. The V call is TRBV7-3, the J call TRBJ1-1; TRBD1 might be the D (6 bases). This CDR3 contains 14 residues. V dropped 5 bases and J dropped 3 bases, with 13 bases sitting between them. Germline V CDR1 and CDR2: SGHTA, FQGTGA. The CDR3 reads CASSHRGADTEAFF. The CDR3 DNA sequence: TGTGCCAGCAGCCACCGGGGGGCAGACACTGAAGCTTTCTTT. The whole variable domain, filled in from reference TRBV7-3 and TRBJ1-1, reads GAGVSQTPSNKVTEKGKYVELRCDPISGHTALYWYRQSLGQGPEFLIYFQGTGAADDSGLPNDRFFAVRPEGSVSTLKIQRTERGDSAVYLCASSHRGADTEAFFGQGTRLTVV.

The chain recombines TRBV4-1 with TRBJ2-5; TRBD2 aligns across 13 bases. Germline CDR1 and CDR2: MGHRA and YSYEKL. V dropped 0 bases and J dropped 5; count of bases not matched to a gene: 9. The CDR3 has 18 residues. This CDR3 reads CASSQDWRTSGSDETQYF. DNA for the CDR3: TGCGCCAGCAGCCAAGATTGGCGGACTAGCGGGAGTGACGAGACCCAGTACTTC.

This chain joins TRBV19 and TRBJ1-2; D is unresolved. Trimming removed 3 bases at V and 4 bases at J, with 9 bases between. The CDR3 is 13 residues long. In germline, CDR1 is LNHDA, CDR2 SQIVND (reference sequence). This CDR3 reads CASSIATTYGYTF. The CDR3 region has the DNA TGTGCCAGTAGTATCGCCACTACCTATGGCTACACCTTC.

This clone was observed once. This chain uses TRBV5-4 with TRBJ2-1; 8 bases agree with TRBD1. V trimming: 3 bases; J trimming: 5 bases; junction bases outside the gene matches: 7. The germline V gene encodes CDR1 SGHNT and CDR2 YYREEE (reference sequence). The CDR3 has 15 residues. The CDR3 nucleotides read TGTGCCAGCAGCTCTAAACCGGGACAGGACAATGAGCAGTTCTTC. Encoded protein: CASSSKPGQDNEQFF.

The chain couples TRBV27 to TRBJ2-1; no definite D call. The CDR3 sequence is 18 residues long. V lost 2 bases and J lost 2, with 19 bases in between. Germline V gives CDR1 MNHEY, CDR2 SMNVEV (reference sequence). The CDR3 DNA reads TGTGCCAGCAGTTTAGGCCCCCGGAGTTTAGTCGCCTACAATGAGCAGTTCTTC. It is translated as CASSLGPRSLVAYNEQFF.

The chain uses TRBV7-6 and TRBJ2-5; D is unclear. The CDR3 is made up of 18 amino acids. Germline V gives CDR1 SGHVS, CDR2 FNYEAQ. Trimming removed 0 bases at V and 0 bases at J, with 17 bases between. CDR3: CASSLAVKADNYQETQYF. CDR3 in DNA: TGTGCCAGCAGCTTAGCGGTCAAGGCAGACAATTACCAAGAGACCCAGTACTTC.